The present TCR beta chain was sequenced within a study of cytomegalovirus exposure and HLA in healthy donors. Study-wide points: Being indistinguishable, some V segments were excluded, TRBV6-2 and TRBV6-3 among them.

Worth noting for this clone: What it binds is not known.

PCR primers comprised 60 Vbeta and 13 Jbeta primers. TCRdb's table, derived via immunoSEQ multiplex PCR, lists solely in-frame clones and lacks some. The sample has 110,000 to 150,000 clones; roughly 80% are singletons. The V end lost 8 bases, the J end lost 0 bases, and 10 bases lay between the germline ends. The length of the CDR3 is 13 residues. Germline values: CDR1 MNHNS, CDR2 SASEGT. This chain connects TRBV6-1 to TRBJ1-2, with D possibly being TRBD1 (6 bases). Sequenced material: PBMCs. The sequence came from a woman in her thirties or forties in good health and CMV-seronegative. DNA of the CDR3: TGTGCCAGCCAACAGGGTGCTAACTATGGCTACACCTTC. Translation: CASQQGANYGYTF.